The next 19 T cell receptor beta chains were all read from a single sample in a study of T cell changes during pregnancy in multiple sclerosis. Here immunoSEQ multiplex PCR was the method, and the copy in TCRdb shows in-frame clones only, minus some. The table lists tens of thousands of clones, around nine tenths of them singletons. This specimen consisted of CD4+ T cells from peripheral blood mononuclear cells, obtained in the third trimester of pregnancy. The receptors stem from a female donor in good health, enrolled as a control in a pregnancy study.

The CDR3 DNA follows: TGCGCCAGCAGCTTGGTACAGGGGATAGGCTCCTACGAGCAGTACTTC. The encoded protein is CASSLVQGIGSYEQYF. The V call is TRBV5-1, the J call TRBJ2-7; 7 bases map to TRBD1. V was pared by 0 bases and J by 0 bases, with 6 bases of the junction left unmatched. The CDR3 spans 16 residues. Germline values: CDR1 SGHRS, CDR2 YFSETQ.

This chain joins TRBV2 and TRBJ2-2; 7 nucleotides match TRBD2. The CDR3 covers 15 residues. Germline V gives CDR1 SNHLY, CDR2 FYNNEI. The V segment lost 6 bases and the J segment 5 bases; nucleotides outside the gene matches: 9. CDR3: CASRAGDLQTGELFF. DNA for the CDR3: TGTGCCAGCAGGGCGGGGGACCTCCAGACCGGGGAGCTGTTTTTT.

The chain joins TRBV5-1 to TRBJ2-2, with a possible D match to TRBD2 (6 bases). Trimming stripped 0 bases from V and 6 bases from J, with 15 bases between. Germline loops: CDR1 SGHRS, CDR2 YFSETQ. CDR3 size: 16 residues. DNA for the CDR3: TGCGCCAGCAGCTTGGGACGACTAGACGGGGCCGGGGAGCTGTTTTTT. Amino acid sequence: CASSLGRLDGAGELFF.

The V call is TRBV11-2, the J call TRBJ2-1, with D hard to call. CDR3 length: 15 amino acids. Germline CDR1 is SGHAT and CDR2 is FQNNGV. The V end lost 5 bases, the J end lost 6 bases, and 17 bases lay between the germline ends. Written as DNA, the CDR3 is TGTGCCAGCAGCATCTACTCGCGGCTTCGCAATGAGCAGTTCTTC. Its protein is CASSIYSRLRNEQFF.

This chain uses TRBV11-3 with TRBJ2-2; D is possibly TRBD2 (5 bases). The CDR3 totals 16 residues. The germline gives CDR1 SGHNT, CDR2 YENEEA. Trimming removed 1 base at V and 3 bases at J, with 12 bases between. Here the CDR3 reads CASSLATGSYTGELFF. The CDR3 region has the DNA TGTGCCAGCAGCTTAGCGACGGGGTCGTACACCGGGGAGCTGTTTTTT.

The J gene is TRBJ2-1, the V gene TRBV30; D is perhaps TRBD2 (6 bases). The CDR3 spans 17 residues. The V end was cut by 2 bases, the J end by 5 bases, with 22 bases between. CDR1 is GTSNPN, CDR2 SVGIG, per germline (reference sequence). The CDR3 nucleotides are TGTGCCTGGAGTCCTACTCGGGTTAGCGGTTTAAACAATGAGCAGTTCTTC. Protein sequence: CAWSPTRVSGLNNEQFF.

CDR3: CAWSPELQPSGANVLTF. The CDR3 DNA is TGTGCCTGGAGTCCGGAATTACAGCCCTCTGGGGCCAACGTCCTGACTTTC. V gene TRBV30 combines with J gene TRBJ2-6; D remains unclear. With 2 bases removed from V and 0 bases from J, the gap between germline ends came to 14 bases. Germline CDR1 reads GTSNPN; CDR2 reads SVGIG (reference sequence). The CDR3 extends over 17 amino acids.

J is TRBJ2-1 and V is TRBV15, with TRBD2 identical over 8 bases. Germline assignment: CDR1 LNHNV and CDR2 YYDKDF (reference sequence). The CDR3 is 16 amino acids. V shed 3 bases, J shed 1 base, and the junction held 5 bases outside the gene matches. This CDR3 is CATSSPSGSSYNEQFF. The CDR3 DNA sequence: TGTGCCACCAGCAGTCCCAGCGGGAGTTCCTACAATGAGCAGTTCTTC.

The rearrangement links TRBV6-4 to TRBJ1-1; D not certain. Trimming shortened V by 3 bases and J by 0 bases, and 8 bases separated the two germline ends. The CDR3 extends over 14 amino acids. Germline V lookup: CDR1 MRHNA, CDR2 SNTAGT. The CDR3 sequence: CASSESRMNTEAFF. The CDR3 DNA reads as TGTGCCAGCAGTGAGTCGAGGATGAACACTGAAGCTTTCTTT.

The chain joins TRBV7-9 to TRBJ1-1, with TRBD1 matching over 8 bases. This CDR3 contains 15 residues. CDR1 and CDR2 from the germline V gene are SEHNR and FQNEAQ (reference sequence). CDR3 DNA sequence: TGTGCTACCGGGGACAGGCCGAACACGAACACTGAAGCTTTCTTT. As protein: CATGDRPNTNTEAFF.

V and J are TRBV6-1 and TRBJ1-4; D is possibly TRBD1 (6 bases). The germline CDR1 and CDR2 sequences are MNHNS and SASEGT. The CDR3 runs 14 residues. V gave up 6 bases and J gave up 5 bases, with 13 bases separating them. The CDR3 here is CASSPTGLNEKLFF. CDR3 sequence (DNA): TGTGCCAGCAGCCCGACAGGACTCAATGAAAAACTGTTTTTT.

The J gene is TRBJ1-5, the V gene TRBV18, with D maybe TRBD1 (6 bases). CDR1 is KGHSH and CDR2 is LQKENI in the germline V gene. The CDR3 covers 15 residues. V dropped 1 base and J dropped 3 bases, with 10 bases sitting between them. Here the CDR3 reads CASSPLTGNNQPQHF. DNA for the CDR3: TGTGCCAGCTCACCACTAACAGGGAACAATCAGCCCCAGCATTTT.

This chain connects TRBV6-5 to TRBJ2-7; TRBD2 is a possible D gene (6 bases). This CDR3 comprises 15 residues. Germline-derived CDR1 and CDR2 are MNHEY and SVGAGI. V was shortened by 0 bases and J by 2 bases, with 11 bases between the two germline ends. The CDR3 nucleotides are TGTGCCAGCAGTTACTCGGGACTGGACGCCTACGAGCAGTACTTC. Translation: CASSYSGLDAYEQYF.

The V and J genes are TRBV19 and TRBJ2-2, with D unresolved. The CDR3 is 13 amino acids. Germline V lookup: CDR1 LNHDA, CDR2 SQIVND (reference sequence). V was clipped by 0 bases and J by 5 bases, with 4 bases between them. CDR3 in DNA: TGTGCCAGTAGTATAGACGGGACCGGGGAGCTGTTTTTT. This codes for CASSIDGTGELFF.

The V call is TRBV18, the J call TRBJ1-5, with 7 bases matching TRBD1. Per the germline V gene, CDR1 is KGHSH and CDR2 is LQKENI. V lost 6 bases and J lost 0; bases outside the gene matches: 8. CDR3 length equals 16 residues. CDR3 nucleotide sequence: TGTGCCAGCTCCGAGCCCGGGACAGCTAGCAATCAGCCCCAGCATTTT. The encoded protein is CASSEPGTASNQPQHF.

This clone was recorded only once. The rearrangement joins TRBV7-2 to TRBJ1-5; possibly TRBD1 for D (5 bases). From germline, CDR1 is SGHTA and CDR2 FQGNSA. This CDR3 spans 13 amino acids. Trimming removed 2 bases at V and 9 bases at J, with 11 bases between. The DNA of the CDR3 is TGTGCCAGCAGCTTACAGGGCCGCAGGCCCCAGCATTTT. As protein: CASSLQGRRPQHF.

The chain joins TRBV19 to TRBJ1-1; a weak D match, TRBD1 (5 bases). CDR3 length equals 15 residues. Looked up from germline, CDR1 is LNHDA and CDR2 is SQIVND (reference sequence). Trimming pared 5 bases from V and 1 base from J, leaving 14 bases between. The CDR3 here is CASSPKGRGNTEAFF. CDR3 DNA sequence: TGTGCCAGTAGTCCCAAGGGAAGGGGGAACACTGAAGCTTTCTTT.

This sequence joins TRBV27 and TRBJ2-4, with 7 bases identical to TRBD1. Germline V gene lookup returns CDR1 MNHEY and CDR2 SMNVEV (reference sequence). This CDR3 is built from 13 residues. The V and J ends lost 4 bases and 7 bases, in that order; junction bases with no gene match: 4. The CDR3 DNA is TGTGCCAGCAGTTGGCGGACAGGTAACATTCAGTACTTC. The encoded protein is CASSWRTGNIQYF.

The chain is built from TRBV27 and TRBJ2-3, with 10 bases lining up with TRBD2. Per germline, CDR1 MNHEY and CDR2 SMNVEV (reference sequence). The CDR3 has 15 residues. V lost 4 bases and J lost 3; bases outside the gene matches: 4. The CDR3 protein is CASSSPSGSTDTQYF. Here the CDR3 DNA reads TGTGCCAGCAGTTCGCCTAGCGGGAGTACAGATACGCAGTATTTT.